These T cell receptor beta chains were read from a single sample in a study of shared T cell receptors in the human thymus. Clones were sequenced by immunoSEQ multiplex PCR, and TCRdb holds only the in-frame ones, with some missing. The sample includes fewer than 700,000 clones, roughly 90% of them seen just once. The same sample was also used in a study of human thymus T cells.

Sequenced: thymocytes. These receptors all come from a boy less than two years old with a congenital heart defect. Each CDR3 is given with its conserved first and last residue.

J: TRBJ2-7
V: TRBV14
CDR3: CASSQGTTSYEQYF

J: TRBJ2-3
V: TRBV18
CDR3: CASSPQLVVDADTQYF

J: TRBJ2-7
V: TRBV28
CDR3: CASSYAAQRRSYEQYF

J: TRBJ2-2
V: TRBV6-5
CDR3: CASGTSETGELFF

J: TRBJ2-7
V: TRBV25-1
CDR3: CASSGQGARYEQYF

J: TRBJ2-3
V: TRBV10-3
CDR3: CAIKTPSTDTQYF

J: TRBJ1-2
V: TRBV14
CDR3: CASSHRGARNYGYTF

J: TRBJ2-7
V: TRBV28
CDR3: CASSLPLAGERYEQYF

J: TRBJ1-3
V: TRBV27
CDR3: CASSPSSGNTIYF

J: TRBJ2-4
V: TRBV6-5
CDR3: CASSRLAKNIQYF

J: TRBJ1-5
V: TRBV6-6
CDR3: CASSYGRDSNQPQHF

J: TRBJ1-2
V: TRBV2
CDR3: CASSGEVVYGYTF

J: TRBJ1-2
V: TRBV27
CDR3: CASSPGLDYGYTF

J: TRBJ2-1
V: TRBV9
CDR3: CASSVIRGPYNEQFF

J: TRBJ2-1
V: TRBV28
CDR3: CASSLSMDRRFSYNEQFF

J: TRBJ2-7
V: TRBV30
CDR3: CAERKREFNEQYF

J: TRBJ1-5
V: TRBV6-1
CDR3: CASSEVAFYSNQPQHF

J: TRBJ2-7
V: TRBV28
CDR3: CASRGLAPTYEQYF

J: TRBJ2-1
V: TRBV4-2
CDR3: CASSQGRIAGVRDEQFF

J: TRBJ1-2
V: TRBV7-2
CDR3: CASSKRPDPVIYGYTF

J: TRBJ2-5
V: TRBV19
CDR3: CASSKGLAGSETQYF

J: TRBJ2-2
V: TRBV4-2
CDR3: CASSPHPTSGRVHTGELFF

J: TRBJ1-3
V: TRBV7-2
CDR3: CASSLARPSSGNTIYF

J: TRBJ1-1
V: TRBV6-4
CDR3: CASRMNRNTEAFF

J: TRBJ2-3
V: TRBV19
CDR3: CASSIVGGTGDTDTQYF

J: TRBJ2-1
V: TRBV30
CDR3: CACRHRYSSYNEQFF

J: TRBJ2-7
V: TRBV28
CDR3: CASSRGQGLSYEQYF

J: TRBJ2-5
V: TRBV2
CDR3: CASSGRNREQYF

J: TRBJ2-1
V: TRBV29-1
CDR3: CSVEGFSSYNEQFF

J: TRBJ1-2
V: TRBV7-9
CDR3: CASRGGAEGGYTF

J: TRBJ2-1
V: TRBV2
CDR3: CASLKREGLGEQFF

J: TRBJ2-1
V: TRBV4-3
CDR3: CASSQMALLAGGGEQFF

J: TRBJ2-7
V: TRBV14
CDR3: CASSQDFRPRGEQYF

J: TRBJ2-4
V: TRBV7-9
CDR3: CASSPPGARGRNKNIQYF

J: TRBJ1-2
V: TRBV19
CDR3: CASSIEALTANYGYTF

J: TRBJ2-2
V: TRBV7-9
CDR3: CASSKDSNTGELFF

J: TRBJ2-3
V: TRBV29-1
CDR3: CSGTSGRDTQYF

J: TRBJ2-7
V: TRBV13
CDR3: CASKCSDRGHEQYF

J: TRBJ2-7
V: TRBV10-2
CDR3: CASSEGTGGSYEQYF

J: TRBJ2-1
V: TRBV2
CDR3: CASSGASGIYNEQFF

J: TRBJ2-7
V: TRBV10-3
CDR3: CAISTAIAASYEQYF

J: TRBJ2-7
V: TRBV5-1
CDR3: CASSLGCGGSSYEQYF

J: TRBJ2-7
V: TRBV5-1
CDR3: CASSRAGRIPYEQYF